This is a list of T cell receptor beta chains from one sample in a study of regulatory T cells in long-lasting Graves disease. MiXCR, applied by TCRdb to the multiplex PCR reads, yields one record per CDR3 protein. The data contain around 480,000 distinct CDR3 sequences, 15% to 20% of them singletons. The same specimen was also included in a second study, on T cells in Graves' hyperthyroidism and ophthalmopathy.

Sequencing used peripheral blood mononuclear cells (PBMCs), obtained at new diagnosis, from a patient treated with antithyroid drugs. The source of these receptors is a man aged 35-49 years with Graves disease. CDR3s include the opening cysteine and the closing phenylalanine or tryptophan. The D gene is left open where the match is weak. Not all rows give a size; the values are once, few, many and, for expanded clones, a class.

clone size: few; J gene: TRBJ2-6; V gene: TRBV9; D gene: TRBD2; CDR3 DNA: TGTGCCAGCAGCGTACCGAAAACGGGGGGGCGAACCGCCAACGTCCTGACTTTC; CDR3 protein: CASSVPKTGGRTANVLTF
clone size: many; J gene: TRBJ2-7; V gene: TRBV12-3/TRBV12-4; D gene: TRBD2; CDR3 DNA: TGTGCCAGCAGTCGAGCTAGCGGATCCTACGAGCAGTACTTC; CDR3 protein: CASSRASGSYEQYF
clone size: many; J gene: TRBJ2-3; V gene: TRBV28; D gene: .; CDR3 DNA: TGTGCCAGCAGGGGGTCGGCTAGCGGCACAGATACGCAGTATTTT; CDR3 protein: CASRGSASGTDTQYF
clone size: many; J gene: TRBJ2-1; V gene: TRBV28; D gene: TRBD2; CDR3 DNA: TGTGCCAGCAGATCGGGACTAGCAAAATACAATGAGCAGTTCTTC; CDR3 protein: CASRSGLAKYNEQFF
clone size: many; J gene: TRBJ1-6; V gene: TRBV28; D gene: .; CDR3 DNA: TGTGCCAGCAGTTCCCGGGCCAATTCACCCCTCCACTTT; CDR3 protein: CASSSRANSPLHF
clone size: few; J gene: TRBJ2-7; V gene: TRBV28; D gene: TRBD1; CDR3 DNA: TGTGCCAGCGGGACAGGGTATCTCTACGAGCAGTACTTC; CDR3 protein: CASGTGYLYEQYF
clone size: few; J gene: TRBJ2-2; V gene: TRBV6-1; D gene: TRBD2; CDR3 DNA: TGTGCCAGCAGACTTGGACTAGCGGACACCGGGGAGCTGTTTTTT; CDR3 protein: CASRLGLADTGELFF
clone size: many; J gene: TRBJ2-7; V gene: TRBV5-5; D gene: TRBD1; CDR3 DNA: TGTGCCAGCAGCTCCCGGAGGACAGGAGGTTACGAGCAGTACTTC; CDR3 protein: CASSSRRTGGYEQYF
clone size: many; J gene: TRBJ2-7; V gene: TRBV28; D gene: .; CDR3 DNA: TGTGCCAGCACCCCTTGGCGGGAATCCTACGAGCAGTACTTC; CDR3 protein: CASTPWRESYEQYF
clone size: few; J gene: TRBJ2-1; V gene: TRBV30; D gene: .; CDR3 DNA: TGTGCCTGGAGTCCCTCTTCATACAATGAGCAGTTCTTC; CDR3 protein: CAWSPSSYNEQFF
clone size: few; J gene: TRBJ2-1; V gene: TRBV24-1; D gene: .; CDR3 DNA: TGTGCCACCAGTGATTCGGCTGAGCAGTTCTTC; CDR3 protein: CATSDSAEQFF
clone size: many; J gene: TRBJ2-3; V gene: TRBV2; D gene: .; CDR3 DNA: TGTGCCAGCAGTGAGGCCGGCTCACGGGGGAATACGCAGTATTTT; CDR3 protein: CASSEAGSRGNTQYF
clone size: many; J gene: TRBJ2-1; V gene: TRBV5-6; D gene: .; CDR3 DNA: TGTGCCAGCAGCTTGGAGGGGGGACAGCCCTACAATGAGCAGTTCTTC; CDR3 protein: CASSLEGGQPYNEQFF
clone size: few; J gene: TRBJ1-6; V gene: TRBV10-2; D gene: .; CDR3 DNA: TGCGCGAGCCGGAGAGGCGATAATTCACCCCTCCACTTT; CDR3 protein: CASRRGDNSPLHF
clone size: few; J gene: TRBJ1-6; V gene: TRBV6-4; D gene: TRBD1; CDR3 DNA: TGTGCCAGCCACGGAGGTGGGACAGGAAATTCACCCCTCCACTTT; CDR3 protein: CASHGGGTGNSPLHF
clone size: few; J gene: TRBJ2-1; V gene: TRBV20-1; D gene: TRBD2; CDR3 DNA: TGCAGTGCTAGAGATCCGGGACTAGCGGGAGCTGAGCAGTTCTTC; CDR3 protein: CSARDPGLAGAEQFF
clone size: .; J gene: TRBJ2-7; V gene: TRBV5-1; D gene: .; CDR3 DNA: TGCGCCAGCAGCCTCTGGATTACGCCCAACGAGCAGTACTTC; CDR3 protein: CASSLWITPNEQYF
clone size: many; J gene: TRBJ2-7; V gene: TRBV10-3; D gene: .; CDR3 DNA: TGTGCCTCAGGGGCTTCCGGGGGCCCTTCCTACGAGCAGTACTTC; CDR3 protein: CASGASGGPSYEQYF
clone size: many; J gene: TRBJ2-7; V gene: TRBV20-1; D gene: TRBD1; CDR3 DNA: TGCAGTGCTAGACCCGGGACAGGGGAGGACGAGCAGTACTTC; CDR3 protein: CSARPGTGEDEQYF
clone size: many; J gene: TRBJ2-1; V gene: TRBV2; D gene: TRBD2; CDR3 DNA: TGTGCCAGCAGCTCCAGGGAGGGCCTAGATGAGCAGTTCTTC; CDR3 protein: CASSSREGLDEQFF
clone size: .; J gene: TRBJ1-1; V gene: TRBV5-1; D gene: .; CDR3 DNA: TGCGCCAGCAGCTTGGGGCCCAGGAGTGGCACTGAAGCTTTCTTT; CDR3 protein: CASSLGPRSGTEAFF
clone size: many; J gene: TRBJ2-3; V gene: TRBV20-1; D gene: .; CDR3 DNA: TGCAGTGCTAGTAAGGGGGAAATTACGAGAGATACGCAGTATTTT; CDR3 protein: CSASKGEITRDTQYF
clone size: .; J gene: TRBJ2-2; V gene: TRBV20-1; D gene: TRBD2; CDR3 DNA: TGCAGTGCACCGAGCGGGAAAGACACCGGGGAGCTGTTTTTT; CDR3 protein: CSAPSGKDTGELFF
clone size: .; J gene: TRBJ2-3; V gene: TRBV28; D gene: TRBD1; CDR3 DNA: TGTGCCAGCAGTTTCGGGGACAGGGGAAAATCAGATACGCAGTATTTT; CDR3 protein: CASSFGDRGKSDTQYF
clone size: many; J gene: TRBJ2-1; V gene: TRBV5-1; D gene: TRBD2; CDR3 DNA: TGCGCCAGCAGCCTGGGGATGGAGCGGGAAAGGCCCTCCTACAATGAGCAGTTCTTC; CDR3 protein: CASSLGMERERPSYNEQFF
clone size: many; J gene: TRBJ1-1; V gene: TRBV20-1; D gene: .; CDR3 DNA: TGCAGTGCTAGTCGACAGCAGAACACTGAAGCTTTCTTT; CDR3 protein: CSASRQQNTEAFF
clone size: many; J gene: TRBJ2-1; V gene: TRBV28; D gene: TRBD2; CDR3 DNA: TGTGCCAGTTCACTTCCGGGGGGGAGCTCCTACAATGAGCAGTTCTTC; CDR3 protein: CASSLPGGSSYNEQFF
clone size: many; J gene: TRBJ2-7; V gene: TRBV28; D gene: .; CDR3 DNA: TGTGCCAGCAGTTTAGGCGGGGAAAGAAACGAGCAGTACTTC; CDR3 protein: CASSLGGERNEQYF
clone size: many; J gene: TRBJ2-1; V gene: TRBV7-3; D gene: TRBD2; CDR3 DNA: TGTGCCAGCAGCTCACAGACTAGCGGGAGAGATGAGCAGTTCTTC; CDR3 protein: CASSSQTSGRDEQFF
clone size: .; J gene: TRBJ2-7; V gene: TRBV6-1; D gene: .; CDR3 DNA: TGTGCCAGCAGTCCCTCATCTATAGAGCAGTACTTC; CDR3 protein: CASSPSSIEQYF
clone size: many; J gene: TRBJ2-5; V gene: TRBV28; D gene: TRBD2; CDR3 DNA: TGTGCCAGCAGCTCGGGAGGAGAAGAGACCCAGTACTTC; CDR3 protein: CASSSGGEETQYF
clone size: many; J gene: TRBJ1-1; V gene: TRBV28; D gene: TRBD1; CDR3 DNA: TGTGCCAGCACCCTACGTTGGCAGGGGGGACCTGAAGCTTTCTTT; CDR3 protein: CASTLRWQGGPEAFF
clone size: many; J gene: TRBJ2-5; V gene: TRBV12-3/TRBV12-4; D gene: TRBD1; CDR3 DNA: TGTGCCAGCAGTCAGTCCGACAGGGGGGAGACCCAGTACTTC; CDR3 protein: CASSQSDRGETQYF
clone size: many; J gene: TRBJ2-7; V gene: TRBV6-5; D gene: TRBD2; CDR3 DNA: TGTGCCAGCAGTTATATAGCGGGAGGCTACGAGCAGTACTTC; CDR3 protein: CASSYIAGGYEQYF
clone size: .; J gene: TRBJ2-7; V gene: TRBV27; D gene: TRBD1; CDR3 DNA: TGTGCCAGCAGTGGGGCCGGGACAGGGTCCTACGAGCAGTACTTC; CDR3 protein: CASSGAGTGSYEQYF
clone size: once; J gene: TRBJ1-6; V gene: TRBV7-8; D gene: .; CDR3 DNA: TGTGCCAGCAGCTCACCGACAGACCCGAGCTCCTATAATTCACCCCTCCACTTT; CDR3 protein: CASSSPTDPSSYNSPLHF
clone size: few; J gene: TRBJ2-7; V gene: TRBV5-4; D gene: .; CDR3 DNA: TGTGCCAGCAGCGTCCAGGGGGGGTACGAGCAGTACTTC; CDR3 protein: CASSVQGGYEQYF
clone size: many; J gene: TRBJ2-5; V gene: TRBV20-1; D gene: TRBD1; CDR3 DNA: TGCAGTGCTAGAGATGCTTCGGCAGGGGGCCAAGAGACCCAGTACTTC; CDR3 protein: CSARDASAGGQETQYF
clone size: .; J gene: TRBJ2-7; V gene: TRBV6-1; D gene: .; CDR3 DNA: TGTGCCAGCAGGGGCAGCATCGGGGAGCAGTACTTC; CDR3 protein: CASRGSIGEQYF
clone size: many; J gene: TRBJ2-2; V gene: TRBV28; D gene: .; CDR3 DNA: TGTGCCAGCAGTCCGTACAGGAACACCGGGGAGCTGTTTTTT; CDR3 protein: CASSPYRNTGELFF
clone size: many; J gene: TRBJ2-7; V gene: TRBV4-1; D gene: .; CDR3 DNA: TGCGCCAGCAGCACCAGGACGGATGCCTACGAGCAGTACTTC; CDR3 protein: CASSTRTDAYEQYF
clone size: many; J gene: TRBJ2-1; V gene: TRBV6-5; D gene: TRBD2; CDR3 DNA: TGTGCCAGCAGTTCTCCTAGCGGGAGATACAATGAGCAGTTCTTC; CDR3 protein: CASSSPSGRYNEQFF
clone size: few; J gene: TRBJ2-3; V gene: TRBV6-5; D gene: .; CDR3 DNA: TGTGCCAGCAGTTCCGTAGGTCTCACCGCAGATACGCAGTATTTT; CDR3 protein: CASSSVGLTADTQYF
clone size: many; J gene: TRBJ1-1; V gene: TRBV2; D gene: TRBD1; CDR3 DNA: TGTGCCAGCAAGGGCAGGGGGCGAACTGAAGCTTTCTTT; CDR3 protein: CASKGRGRTEAFF
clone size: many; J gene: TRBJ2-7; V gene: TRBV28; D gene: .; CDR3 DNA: TGTGCCAGCAGTATCGACAGCTCCTACGAGCAGTACTTC; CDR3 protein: CASSIDSSYEQYF
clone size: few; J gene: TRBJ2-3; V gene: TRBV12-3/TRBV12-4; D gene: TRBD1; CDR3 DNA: TGTGCCAGCACCGGGGGACAGGTTCGCACAGATACGCAGTATTTT; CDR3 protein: CASTGGQVRTDTQYF
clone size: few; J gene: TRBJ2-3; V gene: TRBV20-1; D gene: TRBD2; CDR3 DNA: TGCAGTCCGTTGTTTGGCGGGAGCTCAGATATGCAGTATTTT; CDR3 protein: CSPLFGGSSDMQYF
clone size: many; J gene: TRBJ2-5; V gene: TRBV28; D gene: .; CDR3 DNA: TGTGCCAGCAGCTCGGCAGGGACTCCGCAAGAGACCCAGTACTTC; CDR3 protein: CASSSAGTPQETQYF
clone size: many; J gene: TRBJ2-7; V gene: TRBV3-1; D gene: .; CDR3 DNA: TGTGCCAGCAGCCGATCGGACAGTCCTTTTTACGAGCAGTACTTC; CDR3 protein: CASSRSDSPFYEQYF
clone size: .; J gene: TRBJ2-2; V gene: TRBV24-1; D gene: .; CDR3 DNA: TGTGCCACCAGTGATGATACAGGGCCGAACACCGGGGAGCTGTTTTTT; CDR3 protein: CATSDDTGPNTGELFF
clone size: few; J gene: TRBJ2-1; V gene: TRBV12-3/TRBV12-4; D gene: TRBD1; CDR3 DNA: TGTGCCAGCAGCCGACAGGGTGGCAATGAGCAGTTCTTC; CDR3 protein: CASSRQGGNEQFF